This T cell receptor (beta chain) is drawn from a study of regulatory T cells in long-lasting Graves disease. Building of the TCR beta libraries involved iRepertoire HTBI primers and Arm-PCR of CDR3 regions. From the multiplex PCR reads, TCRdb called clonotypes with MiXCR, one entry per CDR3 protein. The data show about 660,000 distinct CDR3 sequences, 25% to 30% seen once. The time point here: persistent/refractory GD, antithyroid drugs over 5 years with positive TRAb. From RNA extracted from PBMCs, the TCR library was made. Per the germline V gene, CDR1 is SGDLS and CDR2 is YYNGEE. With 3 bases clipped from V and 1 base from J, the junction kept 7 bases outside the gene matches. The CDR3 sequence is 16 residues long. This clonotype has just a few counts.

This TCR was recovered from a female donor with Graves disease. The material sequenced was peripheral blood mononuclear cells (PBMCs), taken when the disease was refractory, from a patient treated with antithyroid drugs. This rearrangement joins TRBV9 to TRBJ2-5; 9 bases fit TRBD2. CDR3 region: CASSERGLAAQETQYF. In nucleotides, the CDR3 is TGTGCCAGCAGCGAGAGGGGACTAGCAGCCCAAGAGACCCAGTACTTC. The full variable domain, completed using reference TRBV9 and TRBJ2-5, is DSGVTQTPKHLITATGQRVTLRCSPRSGDLSVYWYQQSLDQGLQFLIQYYNGEERAKGNILERFSAQQFPDLHSELNLSSLELGDSALYFCASSERGLAAQETQYFGPGTRLLVL.